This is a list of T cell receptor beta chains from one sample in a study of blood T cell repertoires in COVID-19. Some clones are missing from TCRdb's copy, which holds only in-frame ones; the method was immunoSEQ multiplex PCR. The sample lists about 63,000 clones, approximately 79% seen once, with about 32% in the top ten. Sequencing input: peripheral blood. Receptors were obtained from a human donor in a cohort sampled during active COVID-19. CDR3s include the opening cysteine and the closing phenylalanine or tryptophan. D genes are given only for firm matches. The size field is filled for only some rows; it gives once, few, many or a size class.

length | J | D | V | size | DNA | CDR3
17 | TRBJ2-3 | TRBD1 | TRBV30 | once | TGTGCCTGGAGAGACCTTCGACAGGGATGGAACACAGATACGCAGTATTTT | CAWRDLRQGWNTDTQYF
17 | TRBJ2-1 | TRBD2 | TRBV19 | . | TGTGCCAGTAGTGTTACCGAAACTAGCGGGACCTACAATGAGCAGTTCTTC | CASSVTETSGTYNEQFF
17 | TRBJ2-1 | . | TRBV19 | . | TGTGCCAGTAGTATAGGGGGGGTTACCAGACCTCACAATGAGCAGTTCTTC | CASSIGGVTRPHNEQFF
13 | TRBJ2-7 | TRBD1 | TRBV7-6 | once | TGTGCCAGCAGTTCCCGGGACAGTTACGAGCAGTACTTC | CASSSRDSYEQYF
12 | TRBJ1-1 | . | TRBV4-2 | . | TGTGCCAGCAGCCAGGGGAGCACTGAAGCTTTCTTT | CASSQGSTEAFF
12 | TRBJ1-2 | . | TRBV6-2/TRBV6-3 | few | TGTGCCAGCAGTTTGGGCTTATTTGGCTACACCTTC | CASSLGLFGYTF
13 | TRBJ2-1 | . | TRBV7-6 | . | TGTGCCAGCAGCTCCCCCGAACGGGGTGAGCAGTTCTTC | CASSSPERGEQFF
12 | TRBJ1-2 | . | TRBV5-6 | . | TGTGCCAGCAGCCAAGGGAGGTATGGCTACACCTTC | CASSQGRYGYTF
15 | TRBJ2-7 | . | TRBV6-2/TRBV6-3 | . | TGTGCCAGCAGTTACGGGGGGAACACCCGAAACGAGCAGTACTTC | CASSYGGNTRNEQYF
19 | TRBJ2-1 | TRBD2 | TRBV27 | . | TGTGCCAGCAGGGCGACCGGGACTAGCCTAAGAAGCTCCTACAATGAGCAGTTCTTC | CASRATGTSLRSSYNEQFF
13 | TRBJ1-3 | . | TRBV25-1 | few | TGTGCCAGCAGTGGTCGGGGGGGAAACACCATATATTTT | CASSGRGGNTIYF
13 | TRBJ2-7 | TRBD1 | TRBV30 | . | TGTGCCCGCGCTCAGGGGGCTCAGAACGAGCAGTACTTC | CARAQGAQNEQYF
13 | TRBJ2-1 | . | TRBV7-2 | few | TGTGCCAGCAGCCTCACCCAGGTCAATGAGCAGTTCTTC | CASSLTQVNEQFF
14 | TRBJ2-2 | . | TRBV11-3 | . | TGTGCCAGCAGCCCGGGACTCGCAGCCGGGGAGCTGTTTTTT | CASSPGLAAGELFF
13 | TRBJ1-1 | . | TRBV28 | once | TGTGCCAGCAGTTTCCAGATGAACACTGAAGCTTTCTTT | CASSFQMNTEAFF
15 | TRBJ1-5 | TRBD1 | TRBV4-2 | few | TGTGCCAGCAGCCAAGACAGGGGGACGAATCAGCCCCAGCATTTT | CASSQDRGTNQPQHF